This T cell receptor (beta chain) comes out of a study of post-analysis software for immune sequencing data. Study observations and caveats: Normalized Chao1 diversity was significantly reduced in patients versus controls.

Included in the TCR beta cDNA libraries were unique molecular identifiers. Using its own MiXCR run on the PCR reads, TCRdb lists one record per CDR3 protein. The data contain hundreds of thousands of distinct CDR3 sequences, roughly 50% of them seen just once; the ten biggest clones take up approximately 4.2%. A word on this clonotype: Its antigen is unidentified.

The clonotype originates from a girl between 10 and 17 years old with multiple sclerosis. Input material: blood.

This chain's CDR3 is CASSLRSGGGGPMGETQYF. CDR3 nucleotides: TGTGCCAGCAGCCTAAGGTCTGGTGGCGGGGGGCCAATGGGAGAGACCCAGTACTTC. The V gene is TRBV7-9, the J gene TRBJ2-5; 8 bases agree with TRBD2. The CDR3 is 19 amino acids. Trimming cost V 5 bases and J 4 bases; bases outside gene matches: 21. CDR1 is SEHNR, CDR2 FQNEAQ, per germline (reference sequence).